A single sample is the source of the 18 T cell receptor beta chains below, sequenced in a study of blood T cell repertoires in COVID-19. Assay: immunoSEQ multiplex PCR; the TCRdb copy retains only in-frame clones and omits some. The sample has some 120,000 clones, 86% seen once. The material sequenced was peripheral blood. These receptors came from a human donor in a cohort sampled during active COVID-19.

The chain couples TRBV30 to TRBJ1-6; D perhaps matches TRBD1 (6 bases). Trimming took 2 bases from V and 10 from J, leaving 21 bases between them. This CDR3 region has 16 residues. Germline V lookup: CDR1 GTSNPN, CDR2 SVGIG (reference sequence). The CDR3 protein is CAWSFGGRGGRSPLHF. Here the CDR3 DNA reads TGTGCCTGGAGTTTCGGGGGGCGCGGGGGGAGATCACCCCTCCACTTT. The complete variable domain, with remaining parts taken from reference TRBV30 and TRBJ1-6, reads SQTIHQWPATLVQPVGSPLSLECTVEGTSNPNLYWYRQAAGRGLQLLFYSVGIGQISSEVPQNLSASRPQDRQFILSSKKLLLSDSGFYLCAWSFGGRGGRSPLHFGNGTRLTVT.

The V call is TRBV5-1, the J call TRBJ2-5; 7 bases line up with TRBD1. CDR1 is SGHRS and CDR2 is YFSETQ in the germline V gene. With 6 bases clipped from V and 4 bases from J, the junction kept 6 bases outside the gene matches. This CDR3 is built from 13 residues. CDR3 in amino acids: CASNTGAGETQYF. The CDR3 coding sequence is TGCGCCAGCAATACAGGGGCGGGAGAGACCCAGTACTTC.

With regard to this clone: The same CDR3 can be traced to other DNA sequences in this sample. This chain links TRBV11-2 with TRBJ2-1; 7 nucleotides agree with TRBD2. The CDR3 covers 16 residues. The V gene's germline CDR1 is SGHAT and CDR2 FQNNGV. With 3 bases clipped from V and 7 bases from J, the junction kept 12 bases outside the gene matches. CDR3 sequence: CASSFTRLAERNEQFF. In nucleotides, the CDR3 is TGTGCCAGCAGCTTTACGCGGCTAGCGGAAAGAAATGAGCAGTTCTTC. The full variable domain, its missing parts supplied by reference TRBV11-2 and TRBJ2-1, is EAGVAQSPRYKIIEKRQSVAFWCNPISGHATLYWYQQILGQGPKLLIQFQNNGVVDDSQLPKDRFSAERLKGVDSTLKIQPAKLEDSAVYLCASSFTRLAERNEQFFGPGTRLTVL.

The V gene is TRBV7-7, the J gene TRBJ2-2, with a tentative D call TRBD1 (5 bases). The V gene's germline CDR1 is SSHAT and CDR2 FNYEAQ (reference sequence). Trimming took 4 bases from V and 5 from J, leaving 14 bases between them. This CDR3 has 15 amino acids. CDR3 sequence reads: CASSSKTVPTGELFF. For the CDR3, the DNA is TGTGCCAGCAGCTCGAAGACAGTCCCAACCGGGGAGCTGTTTTTT.

V and J are TRBV19 and TRBJ1-6; no clear D gene. V lost 5 bases, J lost 7 bases, and 12 bases lay in between. CDR1 and CDR2 (germline): LNHDA, SQIVND (reference sequence). CDR3 size: 14 residues. CDR3 sequence reads: CASSPRGRNSPLHF. CDR3 sequence (DNA): TGTGCCAGTAGTCCACGTGGGCGCAATTCACCCCTCCACTTT.

This clone was found a few times. The V gene is TRBV27, the J gene TRBJ2-3; TRBD2 agrees at 12 bases. From germline, CDR1 is MNHEY and CDR2 SMNVEV (reference sequence). This CDR3 has 16 residues. V gave up 0 bases and J gave up 8 bases; unmatched junction bases: 6. For the CDR3, the DNA is TGTGCCAGCAGTTTATCCCCGACTAGCGGGAGTTCTACGCAGTATTTT. This encodes CASSLSPTSGSSTQYF.

The chain employs TRBV20-1 and TRBJ1-2; a weak D match, TRBD1 (6 bases). This CDR3 is built from 10 residues. Germline-derived CDR1 and CDR2 are DFQATT and SNEGSKA (reference sequence). V lost 6 bases and J lost 12, with 14 bases in between. The CDR3 here is CSALQGPDTF. As DNA, the CDR3 is TGCAGTGCGCTACAGGGCCCAGACACCTTC.

J is TRBJ2-7 and V is TRBV7-8, with 12 bases fitting TRBD2. Germline trimming cut 5 bases from V and 0 bases from J; bases unmatched to any gene: 5. Germline values: CDR1 SGHVS, CDR2 FQNEAQ. This CDR3 has 16 amino acids. CDR3 coding DNA: TGTGCCAGCAGCCCTTCACTAGCGGGAGGCTCCTACGAGCAGTACTTC. Translating it yields CASSPSLAGGSYEQYF.

V gene TRBV6-2 or TRBV6-3 combines with J gene TRBJ2-3; D is unresolved. The CDR3 loop spans 15 amino acids. Looked up from germline, CDR1 is MNHEY and CDR2 is SVGEGT. V was trimmed by 3 bases and J by 4 bases, leaving 14 bases between them. The CDR3 region is CASSYAAPRADTQYF. CDR3 DNA: TGTGCCAGCAGTTATGCGGCGCCCCGCGCAGATACGCAGTATTTT.

The rearrangement links TRBV5-1 to TRBJ1-2; no firm D call. Germline V lookup: CDR1 SGHRS, CDR2 YFSETQ. The CDR3 extends over 14 amino acids. Between the trimmed V and J ends, which lost 2 bases and 4 bases, there was a span of 12 bases. The CDR3 spells CASSFDDFSYGYTF. The CDR3 DNA reads TGCGCCAGCAGCTTCGACGACTTTTCCTATGGCTACACCTTC.

CDR3 bases: TGTGCCATCAGACACGGGACAGGGGAAGAGACCCAGTACTTC. Protein product: CAIRHGTGEETQYF. The chain carries TRBV10-3 and TRBJ2-5, with 10 bases that match TRBD1. The junction had 4 bases not matched to a gene; V was cut back by 6 bases and J by 3 bases. Germline V CDR1 and CDR2: ENHRY, SYGVKD. CDR3 length: 14 amino acids.

This chain joins TRBV1 and TRBJ2-5; TRBD2 reflects the table's D call only, with no check against the DNA. TRBV1 is annotated as a pseudogene. CDR3 length: 13 amino acids. The CDR3 DNA is TGCACCAGCAGCCAAGGTCCCGAAGAGACCCAGTACTTC. It yields the protein CTSSQGPEETQYF.

Only a few counts were recorded for this clone. J is TRBJ2-7 and V is TRBV5-1; 9 bases fit TRBD2. This CDR3 is built from 14 residues. Germline-derived CDR1 and CDR2 are SGHRS and YFSETQ. With 0 bases clipped from V and 6 bases from J, the junction kept 4 bases outside the gene matches. CDR3 in DNA: TGCGCCAGCAGCTTGGCGGGACTAGCTAGCGAGCAGTACTTC. This sequence encodes CASSLAGLASEQYF. Full variable domain (rest looked up from reference TRBV5-1 and TRBJ2-7): KAGVTQTPRYLIKTRGQQVTLSCSPISGHRSVSWYQQTPGQGLQFLFEYFSETQRNKGNFPGRFSGRQFSNSRSEMNVSTLELGDSALYLCASSLAGLASEQYFGPGTRLTVT.

This clone was seen a few times. This chain uses TRBV5-6 with TRBJ2-2; no reliable D call. The CDR3 covers 13 residues. Germline V CDR1 and CDR2: SGHDT, YYEEEE. Trimming shortened V by 3 bases and J by 1 base, and 4 bases separated the two germline ends. CDR3 protein: CASSSRNTGELFF. CDR3 DNA: TGTGCCAGCAGCTCCCGGAACACCGGGGAGCTGTTTTTT.

The CDR3 loop is CSATYGGETQYF. In nucleotides, the CDR3 is TGCAGCGCTACCTATGGGGGGGAGACCCAGTACTTC. The chain links TRBV29-1 to TRBJ2-5; TRBD2 might be the D (6 bases). V was clipped by 7 bases and J by 5 bases, with 14 bases between them. The CDR3 covers 12 residues. CDR1 and CDR2 (germline): SQVTM, ANQGSEA.

CDR3 protein: CASSLSYRDSGGYTF. CDR3 in DNA: TGTGCCAGCAGTTTATCCTACCGGGACAGTGGGGGCTACACCTTC. This chain uses TRBV27 with TRBJ1-2; 7 nucleotides align to TRBD1. The CDR3 extends over 15 amino acids. With 0 bases clipped from V and 8 bases from J, the junction kept 9 bases outside the gene matches. Germline CDR1 is MNHEY and CDR2 is SMNVEV (reference sequence).

This clone showed up just once. The chain combines TRBV27 with TRBJ2-7; D might be TRBD1 (5 bases). The germline V and J ends were trimmed by 4 bases and 2 bases, with 12 bases remaining between them. The CDR3 covers 14 residues. Germline CDR1 reads MNHEY; CDR2 reads SMNVEV (reference sequence). Here the CDR3 DNA reads TGTGCCAGCAGTTCCCAGGGATTCACCTACGAGCAGTACTTC. Its translation: CASSSQGFTYEQYF.

V usage is TRBV19 and J usage is TRBJ1-3; D not certain. This CDR3 has 15 amino acids. Looked up from germline, CDR1 is LNHDA and CDR2 is SQIVND (reference sequence). Trimming stripped 6 bases from V and 0 bases from J, with 12 bases between. This CDR3 reads CASSTRENSGNTIYF. CDR3 bases: TGTGCCAGTAGCACCCGGGAGAACTCTGGAAACACCATATATTTT.